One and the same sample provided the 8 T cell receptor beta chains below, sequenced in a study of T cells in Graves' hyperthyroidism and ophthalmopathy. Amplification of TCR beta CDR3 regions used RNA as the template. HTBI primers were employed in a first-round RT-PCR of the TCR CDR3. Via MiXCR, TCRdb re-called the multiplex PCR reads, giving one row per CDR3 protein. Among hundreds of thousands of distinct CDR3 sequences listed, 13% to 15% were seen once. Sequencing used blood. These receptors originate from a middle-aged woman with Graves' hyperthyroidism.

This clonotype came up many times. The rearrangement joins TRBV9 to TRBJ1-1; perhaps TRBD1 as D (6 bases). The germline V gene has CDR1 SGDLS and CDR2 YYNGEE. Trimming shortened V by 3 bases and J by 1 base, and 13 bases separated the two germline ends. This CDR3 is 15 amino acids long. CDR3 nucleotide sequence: TGTGCCAGCAGCGCTTCCCGGGACAAGAACACTGAAGCTTTCTTT. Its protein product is CASSASRDKNTEAFF.

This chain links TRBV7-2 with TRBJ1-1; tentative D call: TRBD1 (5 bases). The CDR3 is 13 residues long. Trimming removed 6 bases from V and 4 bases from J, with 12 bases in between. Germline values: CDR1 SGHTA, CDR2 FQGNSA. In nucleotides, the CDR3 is TGTGCCAGCAGTTTGGAGGGGATCACTGAAGCTTTCTTT. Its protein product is CASSLEGITEAFF.

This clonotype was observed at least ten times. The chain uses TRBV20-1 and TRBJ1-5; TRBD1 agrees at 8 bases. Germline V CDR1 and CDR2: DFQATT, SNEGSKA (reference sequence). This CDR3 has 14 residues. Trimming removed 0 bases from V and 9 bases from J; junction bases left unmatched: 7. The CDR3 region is CSARDPTGGRPQHF. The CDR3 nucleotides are TGCAGTGCTAGAGATCCCACAGGGGGACGGCCCCAGCATTTT.

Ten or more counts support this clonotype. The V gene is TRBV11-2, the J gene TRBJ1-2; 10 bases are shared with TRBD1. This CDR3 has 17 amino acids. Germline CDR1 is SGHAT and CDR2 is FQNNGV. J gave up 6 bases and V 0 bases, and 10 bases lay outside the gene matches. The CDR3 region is CASSLDFGTGDKDGYTF. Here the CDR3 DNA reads TGTGCCAGCAGCTTAGATTTCGGGACAGGGGATAAGGATGGCTACACCTTC. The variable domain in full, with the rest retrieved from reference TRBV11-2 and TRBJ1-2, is EAGVAQSPRYKIIEKRQSVAFWCNPISGHATLYWYQQILGQGPKLLIQFQNNGVVDDSQLPKDRFSAERLKGVDSTLKIQPAKLEDSAVYLCASSLDFGTGDKDGYTFGSGTRLTVV.

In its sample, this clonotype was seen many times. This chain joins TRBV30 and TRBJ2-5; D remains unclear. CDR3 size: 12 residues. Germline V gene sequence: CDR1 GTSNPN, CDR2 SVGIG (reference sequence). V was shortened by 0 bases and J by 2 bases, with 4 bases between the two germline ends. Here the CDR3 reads CAWSVMQETQYF. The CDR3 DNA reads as TGTGCCTGGAGTGTTATGCAAGAGACCCAGTACTTC.

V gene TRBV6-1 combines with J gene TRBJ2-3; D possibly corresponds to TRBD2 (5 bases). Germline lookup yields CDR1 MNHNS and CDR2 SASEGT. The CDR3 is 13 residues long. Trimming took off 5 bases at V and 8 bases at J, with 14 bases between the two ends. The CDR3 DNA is TGTGCCAGCAGTCAAGGGAGAGGAGGTACGCAGTATTTT. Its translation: CASSQGRGGTQYF.

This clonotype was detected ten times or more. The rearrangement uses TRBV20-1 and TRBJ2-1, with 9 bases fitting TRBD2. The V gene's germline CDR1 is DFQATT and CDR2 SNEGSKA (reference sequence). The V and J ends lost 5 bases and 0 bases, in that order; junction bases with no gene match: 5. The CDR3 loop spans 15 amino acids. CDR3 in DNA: TGCAGTGCTGCGACTAGCGGTCGCTCCTACAATGAGCAGTTCTTC. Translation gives CSAATSGRSYNEQFF.

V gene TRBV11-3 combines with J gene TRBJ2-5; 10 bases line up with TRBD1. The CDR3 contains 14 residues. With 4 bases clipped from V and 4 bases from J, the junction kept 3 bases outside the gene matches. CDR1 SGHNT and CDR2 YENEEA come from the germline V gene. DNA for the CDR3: TGTGCCAGCAGCTGGGGACAGGGGCTAGAGACCCAGTACTTC. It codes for CASSWGQGLETQYF.